Shown below are 27 T cell receptor beta chains from a single sample sequenced in a study of T cell repertoires in MIS-A myocarditis. Sequencing used immunoSEQ multiplex PCR; TCRdb keeps in-frame clones, though not all of them. In the table there are roughly 14,000 clones, 74% of which are singletons. The sequencing input was left ventricle heart tissue obtained at autopsy. The source is a man aged 18-30 years with fulminant myocarditis from multisystem inflammatory syndrome in adults (MIS-A) after COVID-19.

In nucleotides, the CDR3 is TGTGCCAGCACCTCGGCCTCGTATAGCAATCAGCCCCAGCATTTT. Its protein is CASTSASYSNQPQHF. The chain combines TRBV28 with TRBJ1-5; D not resolved. The germline gives CDR1 MDHEN, CDR2 SYDVKM. The CDR3 has 15 amino acids. Deletions cut 7 bases from V and 0 bases from J, with 13 bases between.

In its sample, this clone was seen a few times. The genes are TRBV28 and TRBJ2-7; D call uncertain. The CDR3 length is 11 residues. Trimming took 6 bases from V and 7 from J, leaving 10 bases between them. Germline lookup yields CDR1 MDHEN and CDR2 SYDVKM. The CDR3 sequence: CASSLAREQYF. Here the CDR3 DNA reads TGTGCCAGCAGCCTCGCTAGGGAGCAGTACTTC.

The chain links TRBV4-2 to TRBJ2-3, with 11 bases matching TRBD2. CDR3 length: 17 amino acids. Germline trimming cut 2 bases from V and 2 bases from J; bases unmatched to any gene: 6. The germline V gene has CDR1 LGHNA and CDR2 YNFKEQ. The CDR3 spells CASSQSLAGDTTDTQYF. CDR3 DNA: TGTGCCAGCAGCCAATCACTAGCGGGGGACACCACAGATACGCAGTATTTT.

The V gene is TRBV7-9, the J gene TRBJ1-2; 7 bases match TRBD1. V dropped 1 base and J dropped 5; count of bases not matched to a gene: 7. Per germline, CDR1 SEHNR and CDR2 FQNEAQ (reference sequence). The CDR3 runs 15 residues. The CDR3, as DNA: TGTGCCAGCAGCTTAGTGGACAGGACCTTGTATGGCTACACCTTC. This sequence encodes CASSLVDRTLYGYTF.

The chain couples TRBV19 to TRBJ1-4; 7 nucleotides agree with TRBD1. This CDR3 is 15 amino acids long. CDR1 is LNHDA and CDR2 is SQIVND in the germline V gene (reference sequence). J lost 0 bases, V lost 6 bases, and 4 bases had no gene match. The CDR3 sequence: CASSLGTATNEKLFF. The CDR3 nucleotides are TGTGCCAGTAGCCTGGGGACAGCAACTAATGAAAAACTGTTTTTT.

This clone was found a few times. V is TRBV6-6 and J is TRBJ1-6; 8 nucleotides match TRBD1. Germline V gene data show CDR1 as MNHNY and CDR2 as SVGAGI (reference sequence). The CDR3 is made up of 13 amino acids. Trimming cost V 2 bases and J 10 bases; bases outside gene matches: 1. This CDR3 is CASSYPGGSPLHF. DNA of the CDR3: TGTGCCAGCAGTTACCCAGGGGGCTCACCCCTCCACTTT.

This clone occurred once. This sequence joins TRBV18 and TRBJ1-5; 7 nucleotides line up with TRBD1. The CDR3 spans 14 residues. V was pared by 3 bases and J by 5 bases, with 4 bases of the junction left unmatched. Germline-derived CDR1 and CDR2 are KGHSH and LQKENI. Written as DNA, the CDR3 is TGTGCCAGCTCACCCGGGACAGACCATCAGCCCCAGCATTTT. This sequence encodes CASSPGTDHQPQHF.

The chain links TRBV2 to TRBJ1-5, with D perhaps TRBD1 (5 bases). There are 16 residues in the CDR3. Germline assignment: CDR1 SNHLY and CDR2 FYNNEI. The V end lost 3 bases, the J end lost 2 bases, and 14 bases lay between the germline ends. CDR3: CASSEATARGNQPQHF. The DNA of the CDR3 is TGTGCCAGCAGTGAGGCGACAGCCCGGGGCAATCAGCCCCAGCATTTT.

The table lists this clone with a few counts. The V call is TRBV14, the J call TRBJ1-6, with TRBD1 as a possible D gene (5 bases). The length of the CDR3 is 13 residues. V was pared by 4 bases and J by 8 bases, with 9 bases between. The germline V gene encodes CDR1 SGHDN and CDR2 FVKESK. The DNA for the CDR3 is TGTGCCAGCAGCCGACAGACGTATTCACCCCTCCACTTT. Its protein product is CASSRQTYSPLHF.

A few counts support this clone. The chain is built from TRBV27 and TRBJ2-7, with a tentative D call TRBD2 (6 bases). Germline assignment: CDR1 MNHEY and CDR2 SMNVEV (reference sequence). CDR3 length: 15 residues. The V and J ends lost 5 bases and 3 bases respectively, with 17 bases between them. Here the CDR3 reads CASSPTGTGYYEQYF. The CDR3 DNA is TGTGCCAGCAGTCCAACCGGGACTGGTTACTACGAGCAGTACTTC.

The chain couples TRBV4-2 to TRBJ2-1, with TRBD2 identical over 9 bases. CDR1 is LGHNA, CDR2 YNFKEQ, per germline. The CDR3 spans 17 residues. The junction had 8 bases not matched to a gene; V was cut back by 0 bases and J by 5 bases. The CDR3 reads CASSQEEGAGGNNEQFF. The CDR3 region has the DNA TGTGCCAGCAGCCAAGAAGAAGGAGCGGGGGGAAACAATGAGCAGTTCTTC.

J is TRBJ2-4 and V is TRBV18; D not resolved. The CDR3 has 13 amino acids. Germline CDR1 reads KGHSH; CDR2 reads LQKENI. Trimming left V 2 bases short and J 5 bases short, with 7 bases between. DNA of the CDR3: TGTGCCAGCTCACCAAACGGCGAAAACATTCAGTACTTC. Its translation is CASSPNGENIQYF.

This chain links TRBV27 with TRBJ2-1; D is ambiguous. Trimming cost V 2 bases and J 7 bases, with 9 bases left between them. The CDR3 is made up of 13 amino acids. Germline values: CDR1 MNHEY, CDR2 SMNVEV (reference sequence). CDR3 loop: CASSLSLRNEQFF. In nucleotides, the CDR3 is TGTGCCAGCAGTTTAAGTCTCAGGAATGAGCAGTTCTTC.

The chain employs TRBV10-3 and TRBJ2-7; D possibly matches TRBD1 or TRBD2 (5 bases each). The germline V and J ends were trimmed by 6 bases and 3 bases, with 21 bases remaining between them. Germline V CDR1 and CDR2: ENHRY, SYGVKD. This CDR3 comprises 16 residues. This chain's CDR3 is CAISLGRSEGLYEQYF. The DNA of the CDR3 is TGTGCCATCAGCCTAGGCCGAAGCGAGGGGCTCTACGAGCAGTACTTC.

CDR3 amino acids: CASSRRGGSQHF. CDR3 coding DNA: TGTGCCAGCAGCAGGCGGGGGGGGTCCCAGCATTTT. The chain has TRBV7-2 and TRBJ1-5, with D maybe TRBD1 (5 bases). CDR3 length equals 12 residues. From germline, CDR1 is SGHTA and CDR2 FQGNSA. V was pared by 5 bases and J by 11 bases, with 13 bases between.

In DNA form, the CDR3 reads TGTGCCAGCAGAGGACAGGGTCTGAATCCTGGAAACACCATATATTTT. This sequence encodes CASRGQGLNPGNTIYF. The genes are TRBV3-1 (or the pseudogene TRBV3-2) and TRBJ1-3; 8 positions match TRBD1. The ends lost 6 bases at V and 2 bases at J; junction bases unmatched: 9. The CDR3 length is 16 residues. Germline lookup yields CDR1 LGHDT and CDR2 YNNKEL (reference sequence).

The chain employs TRBV9 and TRBJ2-1, with TRBD2 matching over 10 bases. V lost 4 bases to trimming and J lost 2 bases; unmatched junction nucleotides: 3. The CDR3 has 15 amino acids. Germline CDR1 and CDR2: SGDLS and YYNGEE. This chain's CDR3 is CASSLTSGAYNEQFF. The CDR3 nucleotides are TGTGCCAGCAGCCTAACTAGCGGGGCCTACAATGAGCAGTTCTTC.

The V gene is TRBV7-9, the J gene TRBJ2-2; 7 nucleotides align to TRBD2. This CDR3 comprises 16 residues. J lost 4 bases, V lost 4 bases, and 9 bases had no gene match. Germline V gene data show CDR1 as SEHNR and CDR2 as FQNEAQ (reference sequence). The CDR3 DNA reads as TGTGCCAGCAGCTCCGGGACTAAGCCGAGCACCGGGGAGCTGTTTTTT. Amino acids: CASSSGTKPSTGELFF.

The genes are TRBV2 and TRBJ2-1; possibly TRBD1 or TRBD2 for D (5 bases each). The V and J ends lost 6 bases and 9 bases respectively, with 18 bases between them. The CDR3 covers 14 residues. In germline, CDR1 is SNHLY, CDR2 FYNNEI. CDR3 sequence reads: CASRPGPVKSEQFF. The CDR3 bases are TGTGCCAGCAGACCGGGACCGGTCAAGAGTGAGCAGTTCTTC.

V and J are TRBV19 and TRBJ1-4, with a possible D match to TRBD1 (6 bases). The ends were cut back, 8 bases at V and 9 bases at J, with 19 bases in the middle. Germline V gives CDR1 LNHDA, CDR2 SQIVND (reference sequence). This CDR3 spans 14 amino acids. The CDR3 sequence: CASGGAIIPQKLFF. The CDR3, as DNA: TGTGCCAGTGGGGGGGCGATAATTCCCCAAAAACTGTTTTTT.

This clone was picked up one time. The chain uses TRBV19 and TRBJ2-2; 7 bases match TRBD1. V lost 5 bases, J lost 2 bases, and 17 bases stayed unmatched. CDR3 length: 19 residues. Germline CDR1 is LNHDA and CDR2 is SQIVND (reference sequence). CDR3 nucleotides: TGTGCCAGTAGTCGAGTCGTTGACAGGGATACGCTCAACACCGGGGAGCTGTTTTTT. This codes for CASSRVVDRDTLNTGELFF.

This chain joins TRBV5-1 and TRBJ1-6, with D maybe TRBD1 (6 bases). Per germline, CDR1 SGHRS and CDR2 YFSETQ. V was trimmed by 4 bases and J by 8 bases, leaving 19 bases between them. This CDR3 region has 16 residues. The CDR3 DNA reads as TGCGCCAGCAGCCTCTACCTCAGGGGTGGAGATTCACCCCTCCACTTT. Translated: CASSLYLRGGDSPLHF.

This rearrangement joins TRBV6-6 to TRBJ1-1; D not resolved. V was clipped by 4 bases and J by 5 bases, with 11 bases between them. The CDR3 totals 13 residues. The germline CDR1 and CDR2 sequences are MNHNY and SVGAGI (reference sequence). The CDR3 reads CASSSPETTEAFF. CDR3 bases: TGTGCCAGCAGTTCGCCAGAGACAACTGAAGCTTTCTTT.

This CDR3 is CASSQVRWAEQYF. CDR3 nucleotides: TGTGCCAGCAGCCAAGTCCGGTGGGCCGAGCAGTACTTC. The V call is TRBV14, the J call TRBJ2-7; D uncertain. The germline V and J ends were trimmed by 1 base and 6 bases, with 10 bases remaining between them. The CDR3 runs to 13 residues. From germline, CDR1 is SGHDN and CDR2 FVKESK.

J is TRBJ2-1 and V is TRBV4-3; tentatively, D is TRBD1 or TRBD2 (6 bases each). Germline-derived CDR1 and CDR2 are LGHNA and YSLEER. This CDR3 region has 16 residues. Trimming pared 3 bases from V and 1 base from J, leaving 13 bases between. The CDR3: CASSQGIGGSYNEQFF. DNA for the CDR3: TGCGCCAGCAGCCAGGGGATAGGGGGGTCCTACAATGAGCAGTTCTTC.

This chain joins TRBV28 and TRBJ1-1; tentative D call: TRBD1 (5 bases). The CDR3 has 18 residues. Germline CDR1 is MDHEN and CDR2 is SYDVKM. Between the trimmed V and J ends, which lost 6 bases and 0 bases, there was a span of 23 bases. The CDR3 nucleotides are TGTGCCAGCAGCATAATCCCCACATCGGGACTGCTGAACACTGAAGCTTTCTTT. Amino acids: CASSIIPTSGLLNTEAFF.

The sample holds a few counts of this clone. The J gene is TRBJ2-1, the V gene TRBV9; D assignment may be TRBD1 or TRBD2 (6 bases each). The ends were cut back, 0 bases at V and 6 bases at J, with 10 bases in the middle. CDR3 length: 14 amino acids. From germline, CDR1 is SGDLS and CDR2 YYNGEE. CDR3 bases: TGTGCCAGCAGCGTAGAAGGGGGAGGCAATGAGCAGTTCTTC. Protein: CASSVEGGGNEQFF.